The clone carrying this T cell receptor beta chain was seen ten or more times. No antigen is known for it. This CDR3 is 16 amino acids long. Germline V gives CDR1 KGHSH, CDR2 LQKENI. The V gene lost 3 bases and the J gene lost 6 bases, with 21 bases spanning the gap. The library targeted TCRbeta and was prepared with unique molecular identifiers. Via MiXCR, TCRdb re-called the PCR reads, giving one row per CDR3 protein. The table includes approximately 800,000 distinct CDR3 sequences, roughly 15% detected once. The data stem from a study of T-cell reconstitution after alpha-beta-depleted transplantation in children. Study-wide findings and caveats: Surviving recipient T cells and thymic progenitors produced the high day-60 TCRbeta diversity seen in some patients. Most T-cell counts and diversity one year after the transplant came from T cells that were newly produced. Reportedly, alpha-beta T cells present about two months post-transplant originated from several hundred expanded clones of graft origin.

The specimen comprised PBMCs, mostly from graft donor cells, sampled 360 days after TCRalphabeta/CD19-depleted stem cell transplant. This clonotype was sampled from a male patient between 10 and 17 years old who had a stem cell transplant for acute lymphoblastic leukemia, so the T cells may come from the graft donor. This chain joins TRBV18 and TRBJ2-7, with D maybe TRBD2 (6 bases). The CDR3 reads CASSPVGGPRTSEQYF. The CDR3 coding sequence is TGTGCCAGCTCACCCGTCGGGGGTCCCCGGACTTCCGAGCAGTACTTC.